This T cell receptor (beta chain) was recorded in a study of blood T cell repertoires in COVID-19. Study in general: The study drew acute and convalescent COVID-19 samples from the United States, Italy and Spain. In each case, the material was cDNA or gDNA derived from T cells, B-cell-depleted T cells, or PBMCs.

Germline values: CDR1 SNHLY, CDR2 FYNNEI. The CDR3 is 11 residues long. The V and J ends lost 7 bases and 9 bases respectively, with 11 bases between them. Per the original data handling: Amplification with reference gene primers provided the estimates of nucleated cell counts. Sequenced by immunoSEQ multiplex PCR; TCRdb stores in-frame clones only, minus some. The DNA was the basis for D and trimming; V, J and clone size are from that table. The sample shows tens of thousands of clones, about 81% of them seen only once. This sequence originates from a woman of 80 years or more with acute or convalescent COVID-19. The material sequenced was peripheral blood. The chain couples TRBV2 to TRBJ2-3; D ambiguous. CDR3 nucleotides: TGTGCCAGCACCTCGCTAGGCACGCAGTATTTT. Its translation is CASTSLGTQYF.